The entry below describes one T cell receptor beta chain. Sequencing was performed with immunoSEQ multiplex PCR; in TCRdb, only in-frame clones are kept and a portion is missing. The data contain some 350,000 clones, approximately 91% of them singletons. This entry is derived from a study of blood T cell repertoires in COVID-19. Study-wide background: Samples of COVID-19 (acute and convalescent) were obtained from the United States, Italy and Spain.

Patients at the Seattle site were enrolled during active infection and followed longitudinally. Looked up from germline, CDR1 is SGHDT and CDR2 is YYEEEE. This CDR3 comprises 16 residues. The V gene lost 0 bases and the J gene lost 2 bases, with 15 bases spanning the gap. The genes are TRBV5-6 and TRBJ2-7, with D possibly TRBD2 on 7 matching bases. The source material was peripheral blood. The sequence was obtained from a woman aged 70-85 years with COVID-19, enrolled during active disease. In DNA form, the CDR3 reads TGTGCCAGCAGCTTGGGGCTCGGGCGGGGGCCCTACGAGCAGTACTTC. It encodes CASSLGLGRGPYEQYF. Together with reference TRBV5-6 and TRBJ2-7, the CDR3 gives the full variable domain: DAGVTQSPTHLIKTRGQQVTLRCSPKSGHDTVSWYQQALGQGPQFIFQYYEEEERQRGNFPDRFSGHQFPNYSSELNVNALLLGDSALYLCASSLGLGRGPYEQYFGPGTRLTVT.